This T cell receptor beta chain was retrieved from a study of response to subunit inactivated influenza vaccine (dated by TCRdb to 2016 to 2019). With respect to the entire study: To follow how T cells responded to a trivalent subunit inactivated influenza vaccine, the researchers relied on deep quantitative profiling of the T cell receptor repertoire.

What the authors observed across the whole study: It was suggested by the authors that each seasonal influenza vaccination may recruit only a limited number of new T cells.

Library method: RT-PCR. TCRdb names Illumina HiSeq 2500 as the instrument used. The public reads were quality trimmed at Q25 with fastp and then assembled into clones with MiXCR by TCRdb, keeping productive beta chains. Merged by CDR3 protein, the rows form single entries marked with the most common genes and DNA. The sample data list around 520,000 distinct CDR3 sequences, and about 11% of these were observed just once. The ten largest clones add up to around 9.6% of the sample. There are a few counts of this clonotype. Its antigen is still unknown. One base away there is no much larger clone; base qualities are not given. Including cysteine and phenylalanine, the CDR3 has 17 amino acids. The kept DNA is CDR3 alone, 51 bases in frame from the first base. From V the trimming removes 1 base and from J it removes 4 bases, while the gene matches leave 9 bases of the junction unaccounted for. Taken from the germline V gene (reference sequence), the CDR1 and CDR2 loops are DFQATT and SNEGSKA.

Specimen: PBMCs from blood, collected on the day of vaccination. The receptor chain draws on TRBV20-1 and TRBJ2-3, with TRBD2 matching 12 junction bases. This clonotype originated in a man aged 45-60 years who received an inactivated influenza vaccine. Donor details come from another sample of the same person, matched by shared clones. The DNA sequence reads TGCAGTGCTAGAGTCCTAGCGGGAGGGAGTATCCCAGATACGCAGTATTTT. It is translated as CSARVLAGGSIPDTQYF.